These 9 T cell receptor beta chains originate from one sample sequenced in a study of T-cell memory formation after mild COVID-19. A single record per CDR3 protein comes from TCRdb applying MiXCR to the 5' RACE reads. The sample includes fewer than 50,000 distinct CDR3 sequences, 9.5% of them seen just once. Sequencing was performed on PBMCs or a T cell subset sorted from them (not recorded which). These receptors were taken from an adult woman who had mild COVID-19 (a few samples of this study predate the infection). Cell type and time point are not known.

There are many counts of this clonotype. The chain combines TRBV29-1 with TRBJ1-1; no reliable D call. CDR3 length: 14 residues. V lost 2 bases and J 4 bases, leaving 14 bases between the germline ends. Germline V CDR1 and CDR2: SQVTM, ANQGSEA. The CDR3: CSVEREKGATEAFF. The CDR3 coding sequence is TGCAGCGTTGAAAGGGAGAAGGGTGCCACTGAAGCTTTCTTT. Combining the CDR3 with reference TRBV29-1 and TRBJ1-1 gives the whole variable domain SAVISQKPSRDICQRGTSLTIQCQVDSQVTMMFWYRQQPGQSLTLIATANQGSEATYESGFVIDKFPISRPNLTFSTLTVSNMSPEDSSIYLCSVEREKGATEAFFGQGTRLTVV.

CDR3 in amino acids: CASILQGAGDTQYF. DNA of the CDR3: TGTGCCAGCATCCTACAGGGGGCAGGAGATACGCAGTATTTT. This chain connects TRBV6-1 to TRBJ2-3, with 9 bases that match TRBD1. With 7 bases clipped from V and 5 bases from J, the junction kept 7 bases outside the gene matches. This CDR3 has 14 amino acids. Germline CDR1 MNHNS, CDR2 SASEGT.

About this clonotype: Sequence at one end of the junction differs from germline and may be a read error. The rearrangement links TRBV12-3 or TRBV12-4 to TRBJ1-2, with D unclear. The CDR3 is 13 amino acids. The DNA for the CDR3 is TGTGCCAGCAGTTTGTCCGAGGTTGGTCAGGTCACTTTC. Protein product: CASSLSEVGQVTF.

This clonotype has at least ten counts. The chain links TRBV7-9 to TRBJ2-1, with 10 nucleotides matching TRBD1. The germline gives CDR1 SEHNR, CDR2 FQNEAQ (reference sequence). J gave up 6 bases and V 5 bases, and 10 bases lay outside the gene matches. The CDR3 runs 16 residues. CDR3 protein: CASSLGGTGVRNEQFF. DNA for the CDR3: TGTGCCAGCAGCCTAGGTGGGACAGGGGTGCGCAATGAGCAGTTCTTC.

This clonotype was counted between two and nine times. This chain connects TRBV24-1 to TRBJ1-5; D not certain. Deletions cut 5 bases from V and 0 bases from J, with 7 bases between. Germline V gene data show CDR1 as KGHDR and CDR2 as SFDVKD. The CDR3 loop spans 14 amino acids. The CDR3, as DNA: TGTGCCACCAGTGCGGGCTCTAGCAATCAGCCCCAGCATTTT. This gives the protein CATSAGSSNQPQHF.

This chain uses TRBV6-1 with TRBJ1-1; D possibly corresponds to TRBD1 (6 bases). In germline, CDR1 is MNHNS, CDR2 SASEGT. V was pared by 7 bases and J by 0 bases, with 18 bases between. This CDR3 comprises 16 residues. The CDR3 here is CASKALGQTMNTEAFF. The CDR3 DNA follows: TGTGCCAGCAAAGCCTTGGGACAAACCATGAACACTGAAGCTTTCTTT.

This clonotype was observed a handful of times. The chain has TRBV5-5 and TRBJ2-7; D call uncertain. This CDR3 spans 14 amino acids. Germline V gene lookup returns CDR1 SGHKS and CDR2 YYEKEE (reference sequence). Trimming shortened V by 0 bases and J by 4 bases, and 11 bases separated the two germline ends. CDR3 loop: CASSLAAYSYEQYF. CDR3 nucleotide sequence: TGTGCCAGCAGCTTGGCTGCCTACTCGTACGAGCAGTACTTC.

This clonotype was seen only a few times. The V and J genes are TRBV9 and TRBJ2-3; 7 bases are shared with TRBD2. Germline assignment: CDR1 SGDLS and CDR2 YYNGEE. The CDR3 covers 16 residues. The J segment lost 4 bases and the V segment lost 0 bases, leaving 8 bases of the junction unmatched. The CDR3 DNA follows: TGTGCCAGCAGCGTAGAAGGGTATGCGGGGGCAGATACGCAGTATTTT. Its protein product is CASSVEGYAGADTQYF.

The chain couples TRBV4-2 to TRBJ1-1; D gene unclear. The CDR3 is 17 residues long. The germline gives CDR1 LGHNA, CDR2 YNFKEQ. The V gene lost 1 base and the J gene lost 1 base, with 16 bases spanning the gap. The CDR3 bases are TGTGCCAGCAGCCAAGTAGGGAGACGGATACAGAACACTGAAGCTTTCTTT. It specifies CASSQVGRRIQNTEAFF.